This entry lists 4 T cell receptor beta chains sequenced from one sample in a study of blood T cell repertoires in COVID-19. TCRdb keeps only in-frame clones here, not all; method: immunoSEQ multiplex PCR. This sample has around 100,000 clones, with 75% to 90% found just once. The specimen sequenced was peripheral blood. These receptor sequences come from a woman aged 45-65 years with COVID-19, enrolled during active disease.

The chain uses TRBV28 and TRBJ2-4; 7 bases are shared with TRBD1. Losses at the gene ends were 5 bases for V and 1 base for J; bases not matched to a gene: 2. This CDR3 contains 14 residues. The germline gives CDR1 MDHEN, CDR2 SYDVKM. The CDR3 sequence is CASSPQGAKNIQYF. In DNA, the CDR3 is TGTGCCAGCAGTCCACAGGGGGCCAAAAACATTCAGTACTTC.

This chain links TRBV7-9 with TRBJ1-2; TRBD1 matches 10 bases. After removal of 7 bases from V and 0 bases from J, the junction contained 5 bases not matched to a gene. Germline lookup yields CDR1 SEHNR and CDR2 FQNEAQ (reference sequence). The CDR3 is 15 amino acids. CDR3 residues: CASIPGQGPNYGYTF. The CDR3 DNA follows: TGTGCCAGCATACCGGGACAGGGGCCTAACTATGGCTACACCTTC.

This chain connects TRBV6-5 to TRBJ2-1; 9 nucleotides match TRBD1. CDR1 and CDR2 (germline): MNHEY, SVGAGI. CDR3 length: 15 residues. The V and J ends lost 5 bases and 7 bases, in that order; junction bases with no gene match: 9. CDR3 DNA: TGTGCCAGCAGTCTCACAGGGGGCGTTGGAAATGAGCAGTTCTTC. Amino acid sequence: CASSLTGGVGNEQFF.

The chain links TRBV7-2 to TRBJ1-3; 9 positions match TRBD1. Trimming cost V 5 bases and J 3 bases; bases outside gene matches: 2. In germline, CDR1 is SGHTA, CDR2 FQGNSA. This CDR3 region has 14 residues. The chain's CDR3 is CASSGDRDGNTIYF. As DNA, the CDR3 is TGTGCCAGCAGCGGGGACAGGGATGGAAACACCATATATTTT.